The 26 T cell receptor beta chains below all came from one sample that was sequenced in a study of response to subunit inactivated influenza vaccine. One entry per CDR3 protein, called by TCRdb with MiXCR from the RT-PCR reads. The sample has 550,000 to 800,000 distinct CDR3 sequences, approximately 14% seen once. The sequenced sample was PBMCs from blood, obtained roughly 2 weeks before vaccination. All receptors come from a man over 45 who received an inactivated influenza vaccine.

V usage is TRBV20-1 and J usage is TRBJ1-5; unclear D gene. V gave up 7 bases and J gave up 1 base, with 11 bases separating them. Germline V CDR1 and CDR2: DFQATT, SNEGSKA (reference sequence). CDR3 length: 13 amino acids. CDR3 bases: TGCAGTGTTCGTTTATCGAGCAATCAGCCCCAGCATTTT. This encodes CSVRLSSNQPQHF.

This clonotype was detected only a few times. CDR3 coding DNA: TGTGCCAGCAGTTCCGCGGGGGGGAAGTACTTC. Translating gives CASSSAGGKYF. The chain is built from TRBV6-6 and TRBJ2-7; 9 positions match TRBD2. Germline V gene sequence: CDR1 MNHNY, CDR2 SVGAGI (reference sequence). The ends lost 4 bases at V and 11 bases at J; junction bases unmatched: 3. This CDR3 contains 11 residues.

This clonotype was recorded a few times. This sequence joins TRBV28 and TRBJ1-5, with a possible D match to TRBD1 (6 bases). Trimming stripped 7 bases from V and 3 bases from J, with 13 bases between. This CDR3 region has 14 residues. Germline V gene lookup returns CDR1 MDHEN and CDR2 SYDVKM. The CDR3 is CASTTGQPNQPQHF. For the CDR3, the DNA is TGTGCCAGCACAACCGGACAGCCCAATCAGCCCCAGCATTTT.

The V gene is TRBV5-1, the J gene TRBJ2-3; TRBD2 matches 14 bases. CDR3 length: 16 residues. CDR1 is SGHRS, CDR2 YFSETQ, per germline. J was trimmed by 2 bases and V by 7 bases; bases with no gene match: 6. The DNA of the CDR3 is TGCGCCAGCGGACTAGCGGGGGGTTCCCTCACAGATACGCAGTATTTT. It translates to CASGLAGGSLTDTQYF.

This clonotype turned up a few times. The V call is TRBV11-3, the J call TRBJ2-1; 11 bases align to TRBD2. CDR1 and CDR2 from the germline V gene are SGHNT and YENEEA. V gave up 1 base and J gave up 6 bases; unmatched junction bases: 5. The CDR3 has 16 residues. In DNA form, the CDR3 reads TGTGCCAGCAGCTTAGGACGACTAGCGGGGACCAATGAGCAGTTCTTC. Amino acid sequence: CASSLGRLAGTNEQFF.

The sample holds a few counts of this clonotype. The CDR3 reads CASSLHRSGANVLTF. CDR3 nucleotides: TGTGCCAGCAGTCTACACCGCTCTGGGGCCAACGTCCTGACTTTC. The chain carries TRBV12-3 or TRBV12-4 and TRBJ2-6; the D is unclear. V was trimmed by 5 bases and J by 0 bases, leaving 8 bases between them. The CDR3 spans 15 residues.

This clonotype was counted between two and nine times. The V gene is TRBV12-3 or TRBV12-4, the J gene TRBJ1-2; D is unresolved. Trimming removed 4 bases at V and 2 bases at J, with 5 bases between. The CDR3 has 12 amino acids. CDR3 protein: CASSSLNYGYTF. In DNA form, the CDR3 reads TGTGCCAGCAGTTCCCTAAACTATGGCTACACCTTC.

The chain has TRBV4-2 and TRBJ2-2; the D gene is possibly TRBD2 (5 bases). Germline CDR1 is LGHNA and CDR2 is YNFKEQ. This CDR3 has 16 residues. Deletions cut 1 base from V and 2 bases from J, with 11 bases between. The CDR3 DNA reads as TGTGCCAGCAGCCAAGCTCCTAGCAGCAACACCGGGGAGCTGTTTTTT. Its protein is CASSQAPSSNTGELFF.

This clonotype was found a few times. The rearrangement uses TRBV20-1 and TRBJ1-2; TRBD1 matches 7 bases. The CDR3 runs 15 residues. Per the germline V gene, CDR1 is DFQATT and CDR2 is SNEGSKA (reference sequence). J was trimmed by 8 bases and V by 4 bases; bases with no gene match: 16. The CDR3 is CSATQPRQGSVGYTF. The CDR3 DNA reads TGCAGTGCTACTCAACCAAGACAGGGCTCAGTCGGCTACACCTTC.

In its sample, this clonotype was seen a few times. The CDR3 sequence is CATSDPGLADGTDTQYF. As DNA, the CDR3 is TGTGCCACCAGTGACCCGGGACTAGCGGATGGTACAGATACGCAGTATTTT. This sequence joins TRBV24-1 and TRBJ2-3, with 11 bases aligning to TRBD2. V was clipped by 4 bases and J by 3 bases; unmatched bases: 8. Germline CDR1 KGHDR, CDR2 SFDVKD. The CDR3 totals 17 residues.

Details on this clonotype: A read error may account for a junction end that differs from germline. The chain has TRBV20-1 and TRBJ2-3; no definite D call. The CDR3 contains 14 residues. The germline CDR1 and CDR2 sequences are DFQATT and SNEGSKA (reference sequence). This CDR3 is CSASSRTLTDAQYF. As DNA, the CDR3 is TGCAGTGCTAGTTCGCGGACCCTCACAGATGCGCAGTATTTT.

The CDR3 loop reads CASSQGLSGGAGGTDTQYF. CDR3 nucleotide sequence: TGCGCCAGCAGCCAAGGACTCAGCGGGGGGGCAGGGGGCACAGATACGCAGTATTTT. This rearrangement joins TRBV4-3 to TRBJ2-3, with TRBD2 matching over 10 bases. V lost 1 base to trimming and J lost 1 base; unmatched junction nucleotides: 11. The CDR3 consists of 19 residues. CDR1 LGHNA and CDR2 YSLEER come from the germline V gene.

The J gene is TRBJ2-2, the V gene TRBV5-1, with 11 bases fitting TRBD2. Looked up from germline, CDR1 is SGHRS and CDR2 is YFSETQ. This CDR3 is built from 14 residues. With 7 bases clipped from V and 3 bases from J, the junction kept 2 bases outside the gene matches. CDR3 DNA sequence: TGCGCCAGCGGGACTAGCGGTTACACCGGGGAGCTGTTTTTT. Its protein product is CASGTSGYTGELFF.

This clonotype has ten or more counts. V and J are TRBV7-8 and TRBJ2-2; 7 nucleotides line up with TRBD2. The CDR3 has 16 amino acids. Germline CDR1 and CDR2: SGHVS and FQNEAQ. J was trimmed by 6 bases and V by 5 bases; bases with no gene match: 12. DNA for the CDR3: TGTGCCAGCAGCCAGCTGGTGGGAGGGGAGTCCGGGGAGCTGTTTTTT. Translation gives CASSQLVGGESGELFF.

The sample holds a few counts of this clonotype. The chain is built from TRBV10-3 and TRBJ1-2, with 11 bases aligning to TRBD1. With 6 bases clipped from V and 7 bases from J, the junction kept 7 bases outside the gene matches. The CDR3 runs to 14 residues. Germline V gives CDR1 ENHRY, CDR2 SYGVKD. CDR3 sequence: CAISAGTGGSGYTF. The CDR3 DNA reads as TGTGCCATCAGCGCCGGGACAGGGGGATCTGGCTACACCTTC.

V and J are TRBV7-8 and TRBJ2-7, with 8 positions matching TRBD1. The CDR3 runs to 15 residues. With V trimmed by 3 bases and J by 2 bases, 6 bases remained unmatched. Germline-derived CDR1 and CDR2 are SGHVS and FQNEAQ. DNA of the CDR3: TGTGCCAGCAGCTTTACAGGGGGATTACCCTACGAGCAGTACTTC. Residues: CASSFTGGLPYEQYF.

The DNA for the CDR3 is TGTGCCAGCAGCTCTCCTCGAGGCAGGACTCAATACGAGCAGTACTTC. It is translated as CASSSPRGRTQYEQYF. The chain combines TRBV7-8 with TRBJ2-7, with TRBD2 as a possible D gene (5 bases). Trimming cost V 4 bases and J 4 bases, with 20 bases left between them. The CDR3 spans 16 residues. Germline assignment: CDR1 SGHVS and CDR2 FQNEAQ.

Only a few counts were recorded for this clonotype. The chain joins TRBV28 to TRBJ2-7, with D hard to call. CDR3 length: 15 amino acids. V lost 3 bases and J lost 3, with 15 bases in between. Looked up from germline, CDR1 is MDHEN and CDR2 is SYDVKM. The CDR3 protein is CASSLMQPPNYEQYF. The CDR3, as DNA: TGTGCCAGCAGTTTGATGCAGCCCCCTAACTACGAGCAGTACTTC.

In this sample, this clonotype turned up a few times. The V call is TRBV4-1, the J call TRBJ2-1, with D maybe TRBD2 (6 bases). The CDR3 covers 16 residues. Trimming shortened V by 0 bases and J by 10 bases, and 19 bases separated the two germline ends. Germline assignment: CDR1 MGHRA and CDR2 YSYEKL. The CDR3 nucleotides are TGCGCCAGCAGCCAAGAGAGACTACTTAATGGGGGGGAGCAGTTCTTC. The encoded protein is CASSQERLLNGGEQFF.

The chain couples TRBV7-9 to TRBJ2-1; the D is unclear. The CDR3 runs to 15 residues. Germline assignment: CDR1 SEHNR and CDR2 FQNEAQ (reference sequence). The V gene lost 1 base and the J gene lost 6 bases, with 13 bases spanning the gap. CDR3 coding DNA: TGTGCCAGCAGCTTAGTCGGCCAGGCCTGCAATGAGCAGTTCTTC. Residues: CASSLVGQACNEQFF.

This clonotype showed up just a few times. This sequence joins TRBV7-2 and TRBJ2-7, with D unclear. The V end lost 2 bases, the J end lost 5 bases, and 7 bases lay between the germline ends. The CDR3 is made up of 12 amino acids. Germline V gene lookup returns CDR1 SGHTA and CDR2 FQGNSA. The CDR3 region is CASSLRVNEQYF. In DNA, the CDR3 is TGTGCCAGCAGCTTAAGGGTGAACGAGCAGTACTTC. Filled out from reference TRBV7-2 and TRBJ2-7, the complete variable domain reads GAGVSQSPSNKVTEKGKDVELRCDPISGHTALYWYRQSLGQGLEFLIYFQGNSAPDKSGLPSDRFSAERTGGSVSTLTIQRTQQEDSAVYLCASSLRVNEQYFGPGTRLTVT.

This clonotype was recorded a few times. The genes are TRBV7-2 and TRBJ2-2, with no clear D. Germline CDR1 is SGHTA and CDR2 is FQGNSA. Trimming shortened V by 7 bases and J by 0 bases, and 9 bases separated the two germline ends. The CDR3 is 14 residues long. CDR3 amino acids: CASKVAPNTGELFF. CDR3 coding DNA: TGTGCCAGCAAGGTAGCCCCGAACACCGGGGAGCTGTTTTTT.

This clonotype was seen more than once but under ten times. V and J are TRBV15 and TRBJ1-3, with D possibly matching TRBD1 (5 bases). This CDR3 region has 15 residues. Germline-derived CDR1 and CDR2 are LNHNV and YYDKDF (reference sequence). Trimming stripped 3 bases from V and 2 bases from J, with 11 bases between. The CDR3 DNA is TGTGCCACCAGCAGCCCGGGACTCGCTGGAAACACCATATATTTT. Translating gives CATSSPGLAGNTIYF.

This rearrangement joins TRBV14 to TRBJ1-1; D is ambiguous. Germline CDR1 reads SGHDN; CDR2 reads FVKESK. The CDR3 totals 13 residues. V lost 1 base to trimming and J lost 5 bases, with 8 bases between them. The CDR3 reads CASSQGATTEAFF. For the CDR3, the DNA is TGTGCCAGCAGCCAAGGGGCAACAACTGAAGCTTTCTTT.

The V call is TRBV6-2 or TRBV6-3, the J call TRBJ2-1; D uncertain. The CDR3 is made up of 15 amino acids. CDR1 is MNHEY and CDR2 is SVGEGT in the germline V gene. The V end was cut by 3 bases, the J end by 3 bases, with 12 bases between. CDR3 protein: CASSYGVGDYNEQFF. The CDR3 DNA sequence: TGTGCCAGCAGTTATGGAGTTGGGGACTACAATGAGCAGTTCTTC.

This clonotype was seen repeatedly, ten times or more. The genes are TRBV2 and TRBJ1-2; D might be TRBD1 (5 bases). The CDR3 is 15 residues long. Germline CDR1 and CDR2: SNHLY and FYNNEI. Deletions cut 7 bases from V and 3 bases from J, with 18 bases between. This CDR3 reads CASILGTLYDYGYTF. CDR3 coding DNA: TGTGCCAGCATACTAGGGACTCTCTATGACTATGGCTACACCTTC.